This TCR beta chain was identified in a study of spatial heterogeneity in lung cancer (dated by TCRdb to between 2018 and 2021). A note on the overall study: Beta-chain transcripts were consistently detected in greater numbers than alpha-chain transcripts, which likely reflected higher beta-chain transcript abundance. In the raw uncorrected reads, each unique combination of TCR and UMI appeared more than ten times on average. TCR alpha and beta repertoires were quantitatively compared across multiple tumor regions, matched nontumor lung and blood in non-small cell lung cancer. TCR repertoire features were related to nonsynonymous mutation counts determined by whole-exome sequencing of tumor tissue. Both alpha and beta chains were TCR-sequenced in fewer than 250 tumor regions, 64 matched nontumor lung samples and roughly 50 PBMC samples obtained at surgery.

The sample's time point label is to be understood as: sample taken at primary tumor resection. Whole RNA extracted from tumor and nontumor lung tissue, or from cryopreserved PBMC samples, was used for TCR sequencing without cell sorting. Samples were obtained from roughly 72 patients with early-stage, untreated non-small cell lung cancer from the lung TRACERx cohort. Patients were selected for TCR sequencing only if sufficient RNA was available from at least two tumor regions. This clonotype has ten or more counts. Its antigen is currently not known. Base quality data are lacking; no much larger clone is found one base away. The study at large found these results: Additional single-cell paired TCR alpha and beta sequencing was considered necessary to confirm, at a functional level, the hypothesis that regional TCRs recognize regional mutations. Ubiquitous expanded tumor TCRs were detected in blood more often at tumor resection than at routine follow-up.

The protocol used for the library was 5' RACE. The sequencer was a NextSeq 500. The TCR library protocol attached a unique molecular identifier to each TCR cDNA molecule to allow correction of PCR and sequencing errors. In the authors' own workflow: Decombinator tools were used for TCR identification, UMI-based error correction and CDR3 extraction. TCRs above a frequency of 2 per 1,000, corresponding to the top 1% of the tumor frequency distribution, were defined as expanded. Each repertoire was subsampled 100 times to 5,000 TCRs, after which Renyi diversity was computed with the R vegan package. CDR3 similarity networks were built from amino acid triplet string-kernel similarity, connecting CDR3s with pairwise similarity above 0.82. TCRdb took the public reads, trimmed them with fastp at Q25, ran MiXCR for clone calling and kept in-frame beta chains. CDR3 protein duplicates are merged, each entry listing the most common genes and DNA. The V and J calls follow TCRdb's processing rather than the paper's. This sample comprises 40,000 or so distinct CDR3 sequences, less than 5.5% of them detected only once. The ten largest account for approximately 25% of the sample.

V is clipped by 7 bases and J by 6 bases, and the sequence between their germline boundaries is 13 bases long. Per the germline V gene, SGHTA is the CDR1 and FQGNSA is the CDR2. The CDR3 numbers 13 residues from cysteine through phenylalanine. Here the CDR3 DNA is all that survives: 39 bases in frame from base 1. The TCR originated in a female donor with early-stage non-small cell lung cancer. This chain joins TRBV7-2 to TRBJ2-1, with the D gene call left open. Here the sequenced sample was PBMCs, taken at surgery. The DNA reads as follows: TGTGCCAGCACCCCCGTGGGCGCCAATGAGCAGTTCTTC. It translates to CASTPVGANEQFF.